These T cell receptor beta chains were read from a single sample in a study of CD8+ T cells in alopecia areata. Assay: immunoSEQ multiplex PCR; the TCRdb copy retains only in-frame clones and omits some. The table lists about 150,000 clones, 55% of them singletons. Sequencing input: CD4+ T cells sorted from blood. The source of these receptors is a human donor in good health. Both conserved end residues are part of each CDR3. D genes are given only for firm matches. Expanded clones are given a class, and other clones once, few, many or no size at all.

J gene,V gene,clone size,D gene,CDR3 protein,CDR3 DNA
TRBJ2-3,TRBV29-1,many,-,CSVVPLTDTQYF,TGCAGCGTTGTCCCCCTGACAGATACGCAGTATTTT
TRBJ2-5,TRBV7-9,-,TRBD1,CASSPDRRLIETQYF,TGTGCCAGCAGCCCGGACAGGAGACTAATAGAGACCCAGTACTTC
TRBJ1-5,TRBV30,-,-,CAWSDDLLSNQPQHF,TGTGCCTGGAGTGACGACCTTTTAAGCAATCAGCCCCAGCATTTT
TRBJ2-1,TRBV5-5,-,-,CASTPRGVYNEQFF,TGTGCCAGCACCCCCAGGGGGGTGTATAATGAGCAGTTCTTC
TRBJ2-3,TRBV9,once,-,CASSGRQGGTDTQYF,TGTGCCAGCAGCGGCCGACAGGGAGGAACAGATACGCAGTATTTT
TRBJ2-3,TRBV6-5,-,-,CASSATLDTQYF,TGTGCCAGCAGTGCGACGCTAGATACGCAGTATTTT
TRBJ2-3,TRBV10-1,-,-,CASSELTLHSTDTQYF,TGCGCCAGCAGTGAGTTGACTCTCCATAGCACAGATACGCAGTATTTT
TRBJ2-7,TRBV20-1,-,-,CSAVRGYEQYF,TGCAGTGCGGTAAGGGGTTACGAGCAGTACTTC
TRBJ2-1,TRBV15,-,TRBD2,CATSRVAGANEQFF,TGTGCCACCAGCCGGGTAGCGGGAGCAAATGAGCAGTTCTTC
TRBJ1-1,TRBV4-1,-,-,CASSQDKGKLNTEAFF,TGCGCCAGCAGCCAAGATAAGGGGAAATTGAACACTGAAGCTTTCTTT
TRBJ2-1,TRBV2,few,TRBD2,CASSLAGDPHEQFF,TGTGCCAGCAGTCTAGCGGGAGATCCCCATGAGCAGTTCTTC
TRBJ2-1,TRBV11-2,-,-,CASSPRRTQNEQFF,TGTGCCAGCAGCCCCCGACGGACTCAAAATGAGCAGTTCTTC
TRBJ2-3,TRBV20-1,-,-,CSPKQGNTQYF,TGCAGTCCGAAGCAGGGAAATACGCAGTATTTT
TRBJ1-2,TRBV29-1,-,TRBD1,CSVEDLGGQGPNYGYTF,TGCAGCGTTGAAGACTTGGGTGGACAGGGCCCCAACTATGGCTACACCTTC
TRBJ2-3,TRBV6-1,-,TRBD2,CASRLAGPQIPQYF,TGTGCCAGCCGACTAGCGGGGCCTCAAATCCCTCAGTATTTT
TRBJ2-7,TRBV7-8,few,-,CASSWDSSYEQYF,TGTGCCAGCAGCTGGGACTCCTCCTACGAGCAGTACTTC
TRBJ1-2,TRBV2,-,-,CASRMDGYTF,TGTGCCAGCAGGATGGATGGCTACACCTTC
TRBJ2-3,TRBV18,once,TRBD2,CASSQGLAGASTDTQYF,TGTGCCAGCTCACAAGGACTAGCGGGAGCCAGCACAGATACGCAGTATTTT
TRBJ1-2,TRBV30,few,-,CAWSPQPQRGYTF,TGTGCCTGGAGCCCACAGCCCCAGAGAGGCTACACCTTC
TRBJ2-1,TRBV27,once,-,CASSPTRNNEQFF,TGTGCCAGCAGTCCGACCCGTAACAATGAGCAGTTCTTC
TRBJ1-2,TRBV11-2,-,-,CASARGVGGDGYTF,TGTGCCAGCGCTCGAGGGGTAGGAGGAGATGGCTACACCTTC
TRBJ2-2,TRBV29-1,-,TRBD1,CSAATGPTGELFF,TGCAGCGCCGCGACAGGGCCCACCGGGGAGCTGTTTTTT
TRBJ2-7,TRBV4-1,-,-,CASSHTTGDSGSYEQYF,TGCGCCAGCAGCCACACAACCGGGGACTCTGGATCCTACGAGCAGTACTTC
TRBJ2-1,TRBV13,once,TRBD2,CASSYRDYAEQFF,TGTGCCAGCAGCTATCGGGACTACGCTGAGCAGTTCTTC
TRBJ1-2,TRBV27,-,-,CASKLSGVEGYTF,TGTGCCAGCAAGTTATCAGGAGTCGAGGGCTACACCTTC
TRBJ1-4,TRBV30,-,TRBD1,CACTGGSEKLFF,TGTGCCTGCACAGGGGGGAGTGAAAAACTGTTTTTT
TRBJ1-1,TRBV5-1,-,-,CASSLAGNTEAFF,TGCGCCAGCAGCTTGGCAGGGAACACTGAAGCTTTCTTT
TRBJ2-7,TRBV29-1,-,TRBD1,CSALRLDRGIDEQYF,TGCAGCGCCCTTCGGCTGGACAGGGGTATCGACGAGCAGTACTTC
TRBJ2-7,TRBV18,few,-,CASSPPADYEQYF,TGTGCCAGCTCACCGCCAGCGGACTACGAGCAGTACTTC
TRBJ1-4,TRBV27,-,-,CASSPKGVQATIGEKLFF,TGTGCCAGCAGCCCTAAGGGGGTCCAGGCCACTATCGGTGAAAAACTGTTTTTT
TRBJ1-4,TRBV9,few,-,CASSVRDNLYEKLFF,TGTGCCAGCAGCGTCCGGGACAACCTTTACGAAAAACTGTTTTTT
TRBJ1-1,TRBV29-1,-,-,CSESHRVSGMNTEAFF,TGCAGCGAAAGCCACAGGGTTTCGGGCATGAACACTGAAGCTTTCTTT
TRBJ2-7,TRBV30,once,TRBD2,CAWTAMRERDYEQYF,TGTGCCTGGACCGCCATGAGGGAGCGGGACTACGAGCAGTACTTC
TRBJ1-2,TRBV19,-,-,CASSIPGSYGYTF,TGTGCCAGTAGTATACCGGGATCCTATGGCTACACCTTC
TRBJ1-5,TRBV30,-,TRBD1,CAWSKTGGPKPQHF,TGTGCCTGGAGCAAAACAGGGGGCCCTAAGCCCCAGCATTTT